This T cell receptor (beta chain) originates from a study of OX40 agonist ivuxolimab in advanced cancers. Study at large: Aged roughly 23 to 79 with a mean of approximately 57 years, they were around 83% male.

Regarding this clone: Its antigen is not known.

Sequencing used immunoSEQ multiplex PCR; TCRdb keeps in-frame clones, though not all of them. The sample records approximately 94,000 clones, approximately 91% being singletons. Whole-study results and caveats: The average count of expanded clones was higher among CD8+ T cells than among CD4+.

Germline V gene data show CDR1 as SGHRS and CDR2 as YFSETQ. CDR3 length: 19 residues. The J segment lost 4 bases and the V segment lost 5 bases, leaving 18 bases of the junction unmatched. Here the sequenced sample was CD4+ or CD8+ T cells sorted from blood, taken in a trial of the OX40 agonist ivuxolimab. The receptor was derived from an adult with an advanced solid tumor such as melanoma, head and neck, liver or kidney cancer. This chain uses TRBV5-1 with TRBJ2-6, with 7 bases lining up with TRBD1. In DNA, the CDR3 is TGCGCCAGCAGTCCGAAAGGGACACAGGGGTTCGGCGGGGCCAACGTCCTGACTTTC. This encodes CASSPKGTQGFGGANVLTF.